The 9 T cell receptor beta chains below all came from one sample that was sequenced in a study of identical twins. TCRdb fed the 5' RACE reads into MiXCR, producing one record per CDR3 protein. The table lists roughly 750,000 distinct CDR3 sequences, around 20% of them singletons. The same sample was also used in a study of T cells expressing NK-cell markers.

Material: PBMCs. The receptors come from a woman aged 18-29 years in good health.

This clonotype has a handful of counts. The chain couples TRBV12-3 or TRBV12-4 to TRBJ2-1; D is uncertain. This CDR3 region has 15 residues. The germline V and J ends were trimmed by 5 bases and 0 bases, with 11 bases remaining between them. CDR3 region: CASSPTVISYNEQFF. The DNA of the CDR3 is TGTGCCAGCAGTCCCACAGTGATCTCCTACAATGAGCAGTTCTTC.

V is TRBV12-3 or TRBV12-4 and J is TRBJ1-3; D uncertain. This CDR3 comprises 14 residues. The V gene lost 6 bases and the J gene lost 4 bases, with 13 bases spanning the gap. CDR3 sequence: CASRSLRGGNTIYF. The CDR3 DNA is TGTGCCAGCAGGTCCCTCCGAGGGGGAAACACCATATATTTT.

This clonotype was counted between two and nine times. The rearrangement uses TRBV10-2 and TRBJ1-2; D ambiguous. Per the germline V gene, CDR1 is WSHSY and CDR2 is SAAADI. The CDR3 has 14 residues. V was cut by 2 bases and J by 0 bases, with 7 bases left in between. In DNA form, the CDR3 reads TGCGCCAGCAGTGAGCCAGTTGCTAACTATGGCTACACCTTC. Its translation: CASSEPVANYGYTF.

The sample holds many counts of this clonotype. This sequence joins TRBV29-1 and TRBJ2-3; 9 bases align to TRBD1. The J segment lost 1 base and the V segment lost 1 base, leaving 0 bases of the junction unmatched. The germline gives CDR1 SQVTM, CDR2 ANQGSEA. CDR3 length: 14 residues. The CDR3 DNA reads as TGCAGCGTTGAAGGGACAGGGGGCACAGATACGCAGTATTTT. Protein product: CSVEGTGGTDTQYF.

CDR3 sequence reads: CASSWEGFNTEAFF. In DNA form, the CDR3 reads TGTGCCAGCAGCTGGGAGGGTTTTAACACTGAAGCTTTCTTT. The chain carries TRBV7-9 and TRBJ1-1; D is unresolved. Germline V gene lookup returns CDR1 SEHNR and CDR2 FQNEAQ (reference sequence). Deletions cut 4 bases from V and 2 bases from J, with 11 bases between. The CDR3 runs to 14 residues.

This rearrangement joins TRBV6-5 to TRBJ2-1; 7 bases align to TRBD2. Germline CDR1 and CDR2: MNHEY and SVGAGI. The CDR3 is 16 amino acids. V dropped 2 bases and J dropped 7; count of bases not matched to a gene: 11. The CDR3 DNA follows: TGTGCCAGCAGTTACGAGGGGAGCGGGGTCTGGAATGAGCAGTTCTTC. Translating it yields CASSYEGSGVWNEQFF.

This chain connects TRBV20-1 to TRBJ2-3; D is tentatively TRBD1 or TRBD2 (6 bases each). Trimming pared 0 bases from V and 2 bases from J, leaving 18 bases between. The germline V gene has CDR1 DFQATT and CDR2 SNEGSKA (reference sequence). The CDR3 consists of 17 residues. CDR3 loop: CSARDPGAASHTDTQYF. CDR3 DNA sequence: TGCAGTGCTAGAGATCCGGGGGCTGCATCCCACACAGATACGCAGTATTTT.

Written as DNA, the CDR3 is TGTGCCAGCAGCTCCGGGGGGGCCTCAAGGGGCTACACCTTC. It is translated as CASSSGGASRGYTF. The rearrangement links TRBV9 to TRBJ1-2, with a weak D call TRBD1 (6 bases). Looked up from germline, CDR1 is SGDLS and CDR2 is YYNGEE. V was shortened by 4 bases and J by 8 bases, with 18 bases between the two germline ends. The CDR3 has 14 residues.

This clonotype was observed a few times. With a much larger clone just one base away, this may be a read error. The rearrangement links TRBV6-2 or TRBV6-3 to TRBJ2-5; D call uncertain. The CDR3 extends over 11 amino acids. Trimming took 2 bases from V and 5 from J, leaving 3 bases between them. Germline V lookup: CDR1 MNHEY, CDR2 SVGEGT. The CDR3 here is CASSYMETQYF. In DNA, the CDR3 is TGTGCCAGCAGTTACATGGAGACCCAGTACTTC.